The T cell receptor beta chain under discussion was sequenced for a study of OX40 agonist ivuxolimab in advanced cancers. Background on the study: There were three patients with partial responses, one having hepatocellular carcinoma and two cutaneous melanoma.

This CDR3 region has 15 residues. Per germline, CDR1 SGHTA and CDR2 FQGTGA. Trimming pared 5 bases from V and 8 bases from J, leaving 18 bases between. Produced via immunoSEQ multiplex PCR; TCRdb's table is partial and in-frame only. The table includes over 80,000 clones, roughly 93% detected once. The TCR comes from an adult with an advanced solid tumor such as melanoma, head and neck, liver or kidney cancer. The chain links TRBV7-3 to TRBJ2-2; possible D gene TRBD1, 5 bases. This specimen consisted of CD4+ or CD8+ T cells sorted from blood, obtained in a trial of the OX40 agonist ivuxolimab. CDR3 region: CASSARTSPVGELFF. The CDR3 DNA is TGTGCCAGCAGCGCACGGACATCCCCGGTAGGGGAGCTGTTTTTT.